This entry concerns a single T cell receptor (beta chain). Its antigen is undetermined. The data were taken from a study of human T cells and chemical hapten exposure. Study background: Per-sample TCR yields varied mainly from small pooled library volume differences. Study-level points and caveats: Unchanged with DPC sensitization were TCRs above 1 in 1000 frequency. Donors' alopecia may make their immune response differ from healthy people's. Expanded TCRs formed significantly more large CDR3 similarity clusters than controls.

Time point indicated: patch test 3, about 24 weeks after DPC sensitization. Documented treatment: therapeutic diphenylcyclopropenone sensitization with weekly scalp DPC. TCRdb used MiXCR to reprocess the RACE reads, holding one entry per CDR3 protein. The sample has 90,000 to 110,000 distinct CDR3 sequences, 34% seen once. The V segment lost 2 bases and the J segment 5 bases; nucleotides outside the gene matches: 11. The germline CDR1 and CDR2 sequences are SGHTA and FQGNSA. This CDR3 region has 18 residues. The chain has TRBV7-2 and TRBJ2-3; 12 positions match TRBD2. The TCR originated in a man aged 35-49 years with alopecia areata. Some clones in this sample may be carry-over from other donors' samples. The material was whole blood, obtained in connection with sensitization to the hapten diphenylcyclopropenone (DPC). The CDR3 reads CASSLTGRLAGGVDTQYF. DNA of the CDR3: TGTGCCAGCAGCTTAACAGGGAGGCTAGCGGGAGGGGTAGATACGCAGTATTTT. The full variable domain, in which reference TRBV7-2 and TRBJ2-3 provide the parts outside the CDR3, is GAGVSQSPSNKVTEKGKDVELRCDPISGHTALYWYRQSLGQGLEFLIYFQGNSAPDKSGLPSDRFSAERTGGSVSTLTIQRTQQEDSAVYLCASSLTGRLAGGVDTQYFGPGTRLTVL.